The rows below give T cell receptor beta chains drawn from one sample of a study of PD-1 blockade in mismatch repair-deficient tumors. Data came from immunoSEQ multiplex PCR; TCRdb stores just in-frame clones and leaves some out. The profile shows 15,000 or so clones, about 80% of them singletons. Sequencing used PBMCs, obtained 4 weeks after starting pembrolizumab. These receptors all stem from an adult with mismatch repair-deficient cancer. Each CDR3 is given with its conserved first and last residue. A D gene is named only where the DNA matches it firmly. Rows give clone size only sometimes, using once, few, many, or a class for an expanded clone.

J gene: TRBJ1-5
V gene: TRBV4-1
clone size: NA
D gene: NA
CDR3 DNA: TGCGCCAGCAGCCAAGGGTCAACCCGGGGCAATCAGCCCCAGCATTTT
CDR3 protein: CASSQGSTRGNQPQHF

J gene: TRBJ1-1
V gene: TRBV7-9
clone size: NA
D gene: TRBD1
CDR3 DNA: TGTGCCAGCAGCTCTCCGACAGGGTTGAACACTGAAGCTTTCTTT
CDR3 protein: CASSSPTGLNTEAFF

J gene: TRBJ1-1
V gene: TRBV6-5
clone size: NA
D gene: TRBD1
CDR3 DNA: TGTGCCAGCAGTTCTACAGGGGGGGCTGAAGCTTTCTTT
CDR3 protein: CASSSTGGAEAFF

J gene: TRBJ2-1
V gene: TRBV5-6
clone size: NA
D gene: NA
CDR3 DNA: TGTGCCAGCAGCTTGGAACCGGACAATTACAATGAGCAGTTCTTC
CDR3 protein: CASSLEPDNYNEQFF

J gene: TRBJ2-7
V gene: TRBV28
clone size: NA
D gene: TRBD1
CDR3 DNA: TGTGCCAGCAGTTCCGGGACAGGGGTGTACGAGCAGTACTTC
CDR3 protein: CASSSGTGVYEQYF

J gene: TRBJ2-1
V gene: TRBV5-1
clone size: NA
D gene: TRBD2
CDR3 DNA: TGCGCCAGCAGCCCCGAACCGGGACTAACAAATGAGCAGTTCTTC
CDR3 protein: CASSPEPGLTNEQFF

J gene: TRBJ2-1
V gene: TRBV28
clone size: NA
D gene: NA
CDR3 DNA: TGTGCCAGCAATCTTATGCCGGTGGTGGTCGTAGGGGCGGGGCAAACGAATGAGCAGTTCTTC
CDR3 protein: CASNLMPVVVVGAGQTNEQFF

J gene: TRBJ1-1
V gene: TRBV28
clone size: NA
D gene: TRBD1
CDR3 DNA: TGTGCCAGCAGTTCATTCCCCGGGACAGGGGTTTGGGACACTGAAGCTTTCTTT
CDR3 protein: CASSSFPGTGVWDTEAFF

J gene: TRBJ1-5
V gene: TRBV21-1
clone size: once
D gene: NA
CDR3 DNA: TGTGCCAGCAGCACCCTTGTGGAGGTCAGGCCCCAGCATTTT
CDR3 protein: CASSTLVEVRPQHF

J gene: TRBJ2-3
V gene: TRBV28
clone size: NA
D gene: TRBD2
CDR3 DNA: TGTGCCAGCAGTCTGGGTGGTAGCGGGAGATTAGATACGCAGTATTTT
CDR3 protein: CASSLGGSGRLDTQYF

J gene: TRBJ2-7
V gene: TRBV5-1
clone size: NA
D gene: NA
CDR3 DNA: TGCGCCAGCAGCTTGGTTTCCAGGGTAATTGCGTACGAACAGTACTTC
CDR3 protein: CASSLVSRVIAYEQYF

J gene: TRBJ1-2
V gene: TRBV7-8
clone size: NA
D gene: NA
CDR3 DNA: TGTGCCAGCAGCAAAGGACGGGGAGGGCTCTATGGCTACACCTTC
CDR3 protein: CASSKGRGGLYGYTF

J gene: TRBJ2-7
V gene: TRBV29-1
clone size: NA
D gene: TRBD1
CDR3 DNA: TGCAGCGTGACAGGGGGTTACGAGCAGTACTTC
CDR3 protein: CSVTGGYEQYF

J gene: TRBJ2-3
V gene: TRBV6-6
clone size: NA
D gene: TRBD2
CDR3 DNA: TGTGCCAGCAGTAAGACTAGCATGCCAGATACGCAGTATTTT
CDR3 protein: CASSKTSMPDTQYF

J gene: TRBJ2-1
V gene: TRBV5-1
clone size: NA
D gene: TRBD1
CDR3 DNA: TGCGCCAGCAGCTCACCTACGACAGGGCGGGACAATGAGCAGTTCTTC
CDR3 protein: CASSSPTTGRDNEQFF

J gene: TRBJ2-7
V gene: TRBV28
clone size: NA
D gene: TRBD2
CDR3 DNA: TGTGCCAGCAGTCCTTATCCCGGGACTAGCGGGAGGGCAGTTAGCTACGAGCAGTACTTC
CDR3 protein: CASSPYPGTSGRAVSYEQYF

J gene: TRBJ2-7
V gene: TRBV28
clone size: NA
D gene: TRBD2
CDR3 DNA: TGTGCCAGCAGTTTGTTAACTAGCGGGGGAGCCTACGAGCAGTACTTC
CDR3 protein: CASSLLTSGGAYEQYF

J gene: TRBJ1-2
V gene: TRBV9
clone size: NA
D gene: TRBD1
CDR3 DNA: TGTGCCAGCAGCGCAAACGACAGGGGTGGCAACTATGGCTACACCTTC
CDR3 protein: CASSANDRGGNYGYTF

J gene: TRBJ1-2
V gene: TRBV5-1
clone size: few
D gene: NA
CDR3 DNA: TGCGCCAGCAGCTTGGGGCAGGGAAACTATGGCTACACCTTC
CDR3 protein: CASSLGQGNYGYTF

J gene: TRBJ2-2
V gene: TRBV2
clone size: NA
D gene: NA
CDR3 DNA: TGTGCCAGTACGCTAGCGACCGGGGAGCTGTTTTTT
CDR3 protein: CASTLATGELFF

J gene: TRBJ2-3
V gene: TRBV5-1
clone size: NA
D gene: TRBD2
CDR3 DNA: TGCGCCAGCAGCTTGTGGCGGGGGGCTAGCACAGATACGCAGTATTTT
CDR3 protein: CASSLWRGASTDTQYF

J gene: TRBJ1-3
V gene: TRBV7-2
clone size: NA
D gene: TRBD1
CDR3 DNA: TGTGCCAGCAGCAACCGGGACAGGGTTTTTACGAACACCATATATTTT
CDR3 protein: CASSNRDRVFTNTIYF

J gene: TRBJ2-3
V gene: TRBV7-3
clone size: NA
D gene: NA
CDR3 DNA: TGTGCCAGCAGCCAGGGGGGCCACACAGATACGCAGTATTTT
CDR3 protein: CASSQGGHTDTQYF

J gene: TRBJ2-1
V gene: TRBV5-6
clone size: NA
D gene: TRBD2
CDR3 DNA: TGTGCCAGCAGGCTAGCGGGAGTTAATGAGCAGTTCTTC
CDR3 protein: CASRLAGVNEQFF

J gene: TRBJ2-7
V gene: TRBV6-6
clone size: NA
D gene: NA
CDR3 DNA: TGTGCCACGATCGGCCCGTTACGGAGCTCCTACGAGCAGTACTTC
CDR3 protein: CATIGPLRSSYEQYF

J gene: TRBJ2-1
V gene: TRBV6-5
clone size: NA
D gene: TRBD2
CDR3 DNA: TGTGCCAGCAGTAAGGGACTAGCGGGAGGGTTGCAGTTCTTC
CDR3 protein: CASSKGLAGGLQFF

J gene: TRBJ2-7
V gene: TRBV10-3
clone size: NA
D gene: TRBD2
CDR3 DNA: TGTGCCACCGGGACTAGCGGGGACTACGAGCAGTACTTC
CDR3 protein: CATGTSGDYEQYF

J gene: TRBJ1-1
V gene: TRBV7-9
clone size: NA
D gene: TRBD1
CDR3 DNA: TGTGCCAGCAGCTTACAGGGGGTAAAGGAAGCTTTCTTT
CDR3 protein: CASSLQGVKEAFF

J gene: TRBJ2-7
V gene: TRBV11-3
clone size: NA
D gene: TRBD2
CDR3 DNA: TGTGCCAGCAGTACCGGGACTAGCGGAGTCTACGAGCAGTACTTC
CDR3 protein: CASSTGTSGVYEQYF

J gene: TRBJ2-5
V gene: TRBV9
clone size: NA
D gene: TRBD2
CDR3 DNA: TGTGCCAGCAGCGTAGAGCCTAGCGGGATGTACCAAGAGACCCAGTACTTC
CDR3 protein: CASSVEPSGMYQETQYF

J gene: TRBJ2-5
V gene: TRBV30
clone size: NA
D gene: TRBD2
CDR3 DNA: TGTGCCTGGGAGGGGACGTGGGGGAGGGTGGAGACCCAGTACTTC
CDR3 protein: CAWEGTWGRVETQYF

J gene: TRBJ2-7
V gene: TRBV2
clone size: few
D gene: TRBD2
CDR3 DNA: TGTGCCAGCTCCCTAGCGGGCTACGAGCAGTACTTC
CDR3 protein: CASSLAGYEQYF